This TCR beta chain was captured by sequencing in a study of identical twins. This CDR3 has 16 residues. The V end was cut by 3 bases, the J end by 4 bases, with 18 bases between. Germline loops: CDR1 MNHEY, CDR2 SMNVEV (reference sequence). Unique molecular identifiers were present on the cDNA, which also gained a universal primer site by template switching. TCRdb redid the calling of the 5' RACE reads with MiXCR, one entry per CDR3 protein. The table has more than 600,000 distinct CDR3 sequences, around a sixth seen once; the top ten hold roughly 14%. The sample was also linked to a second study, of T cells expressing NK-cell markers.

This chain joins TRBV27 and TRBJ2-5; D possibly corresponds to TRBD2 (7 bases). Sample: PBMCs. The sequence came from a woman under 30 in good health. The CDR3 nucleotides read TGTGCCAGCAGTTTGATGGCGGGGGCCTACGCAGAGACCCAGTACTTC. Translated: CASSLMAGAYAETQYF.